One sample yielded the 9 T cell receptor beta chains listed below, sequenced in a study of regulatory T cells in long-lasting Graves disease. CDR3 regions were amplified by Arm-PCR using iRepertoire HTBI primers to build TCR beta libraries. TCRdb re-called the multiplex PCR reads through MiXCR, storing one row per CDR3 protein. The sample includes a few hundred thousand distinct CDR3 sequences, 15% to 20% of them seen just once. Time point of the sample: newly diagnosed GD, antithyroid drugs for less than 3 months. Generation of the TCR library employed RNA extracted from PBMCs. The same data also went into a second study, on T cells in Graves' hyperthyroidism and ophthalmopathy.

The sample in question was peripheral blood mononuclear cells (PBMCs), obtained at new diagnosis, from a patient treated with antithyroid drugs. These receptors came from a woman aged 25 to 45 with Graves disease.

This clonotype was counted at least ten times. The chain employs TRBV7-9 and TRBJ1-6; D gene uncertain. This CDR3 region has 13 residues. The germline V and J ends were trimmed by 1 base and 8 bases, with 6 bases remaining between them. Germline-derived CDR1 and CDR2 are SEHNR and FQNEAQ (reference sequence). Written as DNA, the CDR3 is TGTGCCAGCAGCTTAGATGTTTATTCACCCCTCCACTTT. This translates into CASSLDVYSPLHF.

V usage is TRBV29-1 and J usage is TRBJ2-1; TRBD2 matches at 8 bases. The CDR3 is 14 amino acids. Germline values: CDR1 SQVTM, CDR2 ANQGSEA. V gave up 2 bases and J gave up 6 bases; unmatched junction bases: 6. The CDR3, as DNA: TGCAGCGTTGAACCCAGGCTAGCGGGCAATGAGCAGTTCTTC. As protein: CSVEPRLAGNEQFF.

This clonotype has at least ten counts. A read error may account for a junction end that differs from germline. This chain connects TRBV7-9 to TRBJ1-1; 9 bases match TRBD1. Germline CDR1 and CDR2: SEHNR and FQNEAQ (reference sequence). The CDR3 runs to 15 residues. The CDR3 nucleotides read TGCGCCAGCAGCCACCTCACAGGGGGCTCAGGTGAAGCTTTCTTT. It codes for CASSHLTGGSGEAFF.

This clonotype appeared many times. The rearrangement joins TRBV11-1 to TRBJ2-5; D perhaps matches TRBD2 (5 bases). V lost 6 bases, J lost 0 bases, and 17 bases lay in between. This CDR3 is 16 amino acids long. CDR1 is SGHAT, CDR2 FQDESV, per germline (reference sequence). The CDR3 reads CASRLDVPGDQETQYF. CDR3 bases: TGTGCCAGCAGACTCGACGTCCCCGGGGACCAAGAGACCCAGTACTTC.

This clonotype occurred many times. CDR3 DNA sequence: TGTGCCAGCAGTGAAGCTGCGGGTTTCAAAAGGGGGAACACTGAAGCTTTCTTT. This encodes CASSEAAGFKRGNTEAFF. V is TRBV2 and J is TRBJ1-1, with D possibly TRBD1 on 5 matching bases. V was clipped by 0 bases and J by 1 base, with 18 bases between them. In germline, CDR1 is SNHLY, CDR2 FYNNEI. The CDR3 extends over 18 amino acids. Complete variable domain (other parts from reference TRBV2 and TRBJ1-1): EPEVTQTPSHQVTQMGQEVILRCVPISNHLYFYWYRQILGQKVEFLVSFYNNEISEKSEIFDDQFSVERPDGSNFTLKIRSTKLEDSAMYFCASSEAAGFKRGNTEAFFGQGTRLTVV.

There are a few counts of this clonotype. The V call is TRBV10-3, the J call TRBJ2-1; 8 bases agree with TRBD1. Germline-derived CDR1 and CDR2 are ENHRY and SYGVKD. CDR3 length: 14 amino acids. The J segment lost 6 bases and the V segment lost 4 bases, leaving 5 bases of the junction unmatched. The DNA of the CDR3 is TGTGCCATCAGTGCGGGACAGGATCCCAATGAGCAGTTCTTC. Encoded protein: CAISAGQDPNEQFF.

To note about this clonotype: Since a much larger clone is just one base distant, this may be a read error. This chain connects TRBV7-9 to TRBJ1-1; D possibly corresponds to TRBD1 (5 bases). This CDR3 has 12 residues. Germline CDR1 and CDR2: SEHNR and FQNEAQ (reference sequence). CDR3 protein: CAGSLLGPEAFF. As DNA, the CDR3 is TGTGCCGGCAGCTTATTGGGGCCTGAAGCTTTCTTT.

In its sample, this clonotype was seen many times. The chain has TRBV11-2 and TRBJ2-1, with TRBD1 identical over 7 bases. The CDR3 totals 16 residues. Germline CDR1 SGHAT, CDR2 FQNNGV. V shed 2 bases, J shed 2 bases, and the junction held 6 bases outside the gene matches. CDR3 in amino acids: CASSLRTGVTYNEQFF. In nucleotides, the CDR3 is TGTGCCAGCAGCTTACGGACAGGCGTTACCTACAATGAGCAGTTCTTC.

On this clonotype itself: A much larger clone is a single base away; this may be a read error. The chain couples TRBV6-2 or TRBV6-3 to TRBJ2-2; a weak D match, TRBD1 (6 bases). Germline V gene sequence: CDR1 MNHEY, CDR2 SVGEGT. This CDR3 region has 19 residues. The CDR3 nucleotides are TGTGCCAGCAGTTACACTCTTGACGTAGGGGGTGAGAACACCGGGGAGCTGTCTTTT. This sequence encodes CASSYTLDVGGENTGELSF.